The T cell receptor (beta chain) described here comes from a study of T cell repertoires in cytomegalovirus infection. Overall study context: Public TCR beta signatures marked donors with CMV infection and the matching HLA.

In the case of this clonotype: The antigen is undetermined.

TCRdb re-called the reads with MiXCR, one entry per CDR3 protein. The sample has some 900,000 distinct CDR3 sequences; 32% are singletons. Germline loops: CDR1 SEHNR, CDR2 FQNEAQ (reference sequence). CDR3 length: 17 amino acids. V was trimmed by 2 bases and J by 3 bases, leaving 20 bases between them. V and J are TRBV7-9 and TRBJ2-7; possible D gene TRBD1, 7 bases. The sequence derives from a human donor in good health (CMV status not recorded). Some clones in this sample may be carry-over from other donors' samples. The specimen comprised cultured CD8+ T cells from PBMCs, sampled from culture after CMV antigen stimulation. The CDR3 spells CASSLNRGGPSGYEQYF. In DNA form, the CDR3 reads TGTGCCAGCAGCTTAAACAGGGGAGGACCTTCAGGCTACGAGCAGTACTTC.